This T cell receptor beta chain was recorded in a study of blood T cell repertoires in COVID-19. Study-wide background: Specimens from acute and convalescent COVID-19 originated in the United States, Italy and Spain. Nucleic acid was either cDNA or gDNA, and it came from T cells, B-cell-depleted T cells, or PBMCs.

Trimming left V 2 bases short and J 5 bases short, with 12 bases between. The germline V gene encodes CDR1 SEHNR and CDR2 FQNEAQ (reference sequence). The CDR3 extends over 14 amino acids. Authors' processing steps: Amplification of reference gene primers provided the estimated nucleated cell counts. The data were produced by immunoSEQ multiplex PCR, yet TCRdb's version contains in-frame clones alone and is incomplete. Clone size and V and J calls were adopted from that table, with D and trimming inferred from the DNA. The data show approximately 130,000 clones, approximately 83% seen once. Source material: peripheral blood. The origin of this receptor is a woman aged 45-60 years who had recovered from COVID-19. This rearrangement joins TRBV7-9 to TRBJ1-2; no clear D. The CDR3 loop reads CASSLIRNWYGYTF. Written as DNA, the CDR3 is TGTGCCAGCAGCTTAATACGAAACTGGTATGGCTACACCTTC.